This T cell receptor (beta chain) was recovered during a study of blood T cell repertoires in COVID-19. Assay: immunoSEQ multiplex PCR; the TCRdb copy retains only in-frame clones and omits some. The sample records under 300,000 clones, around 87% being singletons. The germline gives CDR1 LGHNA, CDR2 YSLEER. Germline trimming cut 0 bases from V and 0 bases from J; bases unmatched to any gene: 6. This CDR3 is built from 18 residues. The sample consisted of PBMCs or T cells enriched from blood (not recorded which). The V gene is TRBV4-3, the J gene TRBJ2-3, with 10 bases that match TRBD2. This TCR came from a woman in her 30s with acute COVID-19. The CDR3 reads CASSQDPTSGTSTDTQYF. In DNA, the CDR3 is TGCGCCAGCAGCCAAGATCCTACTAGCGGGACTAGCACAGATACGCAGTATTTT.